This T cell receptor beta chain appears in the sequencing data of a study of CD8+ T cells in alopecia areata. As for the study in general: Tofacitinib lasted 6 to 18 months, then 6 months off drug.

Sequencing used cDNA as its template, made by extracting RNA and reverse transcribing it. TCRdb keeps only in-frame clones here, not all; method: immunoSEQ multiplex PCR. The data contain about 190,000 clones, 50% to 60% of them singletons. The CDR3 runs 16 residues. V was clipped by 0 bases and J by 6 bases, with 20 bases between them. Looked up from germline, CDR1 is GTSNPN and CDR2 is SVGIG (reference sequence). As part of sample collection, lesional scalp punch biopsies and peripheral blood were taken from alopecia areata patients. Study-level points and caveats: Whereas mice showed it more clearly, TCR sharing across patients was murkier, possibly because of HLA. Scalp lesions, especially in alopecia totalis/universalis, had higher clonality than normal scalp.

About this clone itself: Its antigen is unknown.

The sample in question was CD4+ T cells sorted from blood, obtained at week 0. The receptor was derived from a human donor with alopecia areata. This chain links TRBV30 with TRBJ1-1; possibly TRBD1 for D (5 bases). The CDR3 sequence: CAWSVRRGHPDSEAFF. In DNA, the CDR3 is TGTGCCTGGAGTGTTAGGAGAGGACACCCGGATTCTGAAGCTTTCTTT. The variable domain in full, completed from reference TRBV30 and TRBJ1-1, reads SQTIHQWPATLVQPVGSPLSLECTVEGTSNPNLYWYRQAAGRGLQLLFYSVGIGQISSEVPQNLSASRPQDRQFILSSKKLLLSDSGFYLCAWSVRRGHPDSEAFFGQGTRLTVV.